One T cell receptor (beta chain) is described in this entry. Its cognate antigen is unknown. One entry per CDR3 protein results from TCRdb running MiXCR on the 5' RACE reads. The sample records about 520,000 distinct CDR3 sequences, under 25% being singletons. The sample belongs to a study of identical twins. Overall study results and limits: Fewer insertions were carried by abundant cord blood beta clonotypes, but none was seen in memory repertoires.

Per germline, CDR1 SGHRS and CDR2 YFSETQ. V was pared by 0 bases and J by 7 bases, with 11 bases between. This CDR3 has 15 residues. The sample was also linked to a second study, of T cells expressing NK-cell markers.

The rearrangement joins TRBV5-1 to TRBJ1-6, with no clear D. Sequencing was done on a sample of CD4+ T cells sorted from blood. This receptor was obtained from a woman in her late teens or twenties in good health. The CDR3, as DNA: TGCGCCAGCAGCTTGGAAGCCCGGAGAAATTCACCCCTCCACTTT. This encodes CASSLEARRNSPLHF.